Below are 2 T cell receptor beta chains sequenced from a single sample in a study of blood T cell repertoires in COVID-19. Sequenced by immunoSEQ multiplex PCR; TCRdb stores in-frame clones only, minus some. The table records about 42,000 clones, 75% to 90% of them present only once. The material sequenced was peripheral blood. These receptors originate from a man aged 25 to 40 with active or convalescent COVID-19.

This chain links TRBV2 with TRBJ2-3; TRBD2 agrees at 10 bases. The CDR3 spans 14 residues. From germline, CDR1 is SNHLY and CDR2 FYNNEI. The V segment lost 5 bases and the J segment 4 bases; nucleotides outside the gene matches: 3. The CDR3 sequence: CASSQTSGSDTQYF. The CDR3 bases are TGTGCCAGCAGTCAGACTAGCGGGTCAGATACGCAGTATTTT.

The chain has TRBV5-1 and TRBJ2-1; the match to TRBD2 covers 13 bases. The CDR3 has 17 residues. The V segment lost 2 bases and the J segment 6 bases; nucleotides outside the gene matches: 8. From germline, CDR1 is SGHRS and CDR2 YFSETQ. CDR3 residues: CASSLGLAGERLNEQFF. The DNA of the CDR3 is TGCGCCAGCAGCTTAGGACTAGCGGGAGAAAGGCTCAATGAGCAGTTCTTC.